This T cell receptor beta chain is drawn from a study of T cells in Graves' hyperthyroidism and ophthalmopathy. The CDR3 has 14 residues. The trim removed 4 bases at V and 6 bases at J, leaving 9 bases unmatched. Study-wide results and limits: In the blood, most expanded thyroid clonotypes above 0.001 appeared as well.

Amplified regions were TCR beta CDR3 sequences from RNA transcripts. HTBI primers were used for first-round RT-PCR of the TCR CDR3. A single record per CDR3 protein comes from TCRdb applying MiXCR to the multiplex PCR reads. The sample lists hundreds of thousands of distinct CDR3 sequences, approximately 44% occurring once. Comment on this clonotype: Antigen: not known.

Diagnosing involved the use of clinical symptoms, serum thyroxine and TRAb, thyroid ultrasound and orbital computed tomography. The sequenced material came from peripheral blood or thyroid tissue (not recorded which). The chain uses TRBV12-3 or TRBV12-4 and TRBJ2-7; TRBD2 matches 7 bases. The receptor comes from a young woman with Graves' hyperthyroidism. The CDR3 is CASSYPGGGGEQYF. CDR3 nucleotide sequence: TGTGCCAGCAGTTACCCGGGTGGGGGGGGCGAGCAGTACTTC.